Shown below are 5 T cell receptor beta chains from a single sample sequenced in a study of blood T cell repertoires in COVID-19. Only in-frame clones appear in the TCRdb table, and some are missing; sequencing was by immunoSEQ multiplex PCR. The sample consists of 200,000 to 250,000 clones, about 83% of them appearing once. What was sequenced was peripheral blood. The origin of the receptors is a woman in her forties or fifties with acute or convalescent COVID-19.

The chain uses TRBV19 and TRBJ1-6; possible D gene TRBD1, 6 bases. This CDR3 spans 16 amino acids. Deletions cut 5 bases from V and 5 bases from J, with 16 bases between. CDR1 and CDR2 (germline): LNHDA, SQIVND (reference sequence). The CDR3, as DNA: TGTGCCAGTAGTCCCCAGGGGAAACTAGATAATTCACCCCTCCACTTT. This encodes CASSPQGKLDNSPLHF.

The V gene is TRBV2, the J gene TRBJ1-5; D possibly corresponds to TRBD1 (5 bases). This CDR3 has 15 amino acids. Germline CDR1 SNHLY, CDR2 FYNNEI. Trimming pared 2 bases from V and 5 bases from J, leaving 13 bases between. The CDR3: CASSELSGSHQPQHF. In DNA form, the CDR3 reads TGTGCCAGCAGTGAATTGTCAGGGTCGCATCAGCCCCAGCATTTT. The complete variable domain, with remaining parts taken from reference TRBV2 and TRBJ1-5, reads EPEVTQTPSHQVTQMGQEVILRCVPISNHLYFYWYRQILGQKVEFLVSFYNNEISEKSEIFDDQFSVERPDGSNFTLKIRSTKLEDSAMYFCASSELSGSHQPQHFGDGTRLSIL.

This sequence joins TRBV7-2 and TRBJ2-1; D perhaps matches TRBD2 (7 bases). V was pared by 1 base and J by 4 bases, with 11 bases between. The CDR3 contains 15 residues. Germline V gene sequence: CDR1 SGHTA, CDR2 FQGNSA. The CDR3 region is CASSLGGGHYNEQFF. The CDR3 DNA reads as TGTGCCAGCAGCTTAGGGGGGGGCCATTACAATGAGCAGTTCTTC.

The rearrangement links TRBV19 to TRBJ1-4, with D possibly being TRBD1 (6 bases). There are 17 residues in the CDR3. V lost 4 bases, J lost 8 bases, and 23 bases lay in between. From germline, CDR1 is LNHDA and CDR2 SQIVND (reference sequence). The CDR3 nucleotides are TGTGCCAGTAGTAGCAGACTCCAGACTCAAAGGGGGGAAAAACTGTTTTTT. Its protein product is CASSSRLQTQRGEKLFF.

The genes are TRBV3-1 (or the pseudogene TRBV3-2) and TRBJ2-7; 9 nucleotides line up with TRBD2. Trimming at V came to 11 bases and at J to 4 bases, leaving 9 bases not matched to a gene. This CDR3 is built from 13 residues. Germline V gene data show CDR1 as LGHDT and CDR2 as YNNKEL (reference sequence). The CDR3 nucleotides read TGTGCCGCCGGGGGACTAGCAAATTACGAGCAGTACTTC. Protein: CAAGGLANYEQYF.